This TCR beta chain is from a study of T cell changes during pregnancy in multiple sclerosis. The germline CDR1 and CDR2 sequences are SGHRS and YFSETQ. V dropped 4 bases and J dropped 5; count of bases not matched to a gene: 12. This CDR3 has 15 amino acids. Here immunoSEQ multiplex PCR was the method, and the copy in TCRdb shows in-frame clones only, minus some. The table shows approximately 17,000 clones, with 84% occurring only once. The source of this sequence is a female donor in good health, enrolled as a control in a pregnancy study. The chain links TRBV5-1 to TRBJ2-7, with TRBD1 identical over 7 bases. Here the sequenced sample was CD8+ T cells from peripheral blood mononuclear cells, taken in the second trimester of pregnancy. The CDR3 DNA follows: TGCGCCAGCAGCCCCCCCCGGGACAGTGTCCACGAGCAGTACTTC. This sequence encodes CASSPPRDSVHEQYF.